The 11 T cell receptor beta chains given below trace back to one sample, sequenced in a study of neurological immune-mediated disorders. Each CDR3 protein is one row after TCRdb ran MiXCR on the 5' RACE reads. The sample carries 90,000 to 100,000 distinct CDR3 sequences, approximately 3.3% recorded once. The sequenced material came from PBMCs. These receptors were collected from a woman between 18 and 30 years old with multiple sclerosis.

This clonotype was seen ten or more times. V and J are TRBV10-3 and TRBJ1-2; D gene uncertain. There are 11 residues in the CDR3. Germline V gene sequence: CDR1 ENHRY, CDR2 SYGVKD. V lost 6 bases and J lost 2, with 4 bases in between. CDR3 loop: CAISQNYGYTF. CDR3 nucleotide sequence: TGTGCCATCAGCCAGAACTATGGCTACACCTTC.

This clonotype came up many times. The chain uses TRBV3-1 and TRBJ2-7; perhaps TRBD2 as D (5 bases). The CDR3 totals 14 residues. V dropped 4 bases and J dropped 1 base, with 11 bases sitting between them. The germline V gene encodes CDR1 LGHDT and CDR2 YNNKEL (reference sequence). CDR3 sequence: CASSLSSGSYEQYF. The CDR3 DNA follows: TGTGCCAGCAGCCTATCGAGCGGATCCTACGAGCAGTACTTC.

This clonotype was counted ten times or more. This chain joins TRBV6-1 and TRBJ2-1; the D is unclear. The germline CDR1 and CDR2 sequences are MNHNS and SASEGT. Trimming pared 2 bases from V and 6 bases from J, leaving 8 bases between. The CDR3 totals 13 residues. The CDR3 coding sequence is TGTGCCAGCAGTGAATGGCCGGTCAATGAGCAGTTCTTC. Protein product: CASSEWPVNEQFF.

Many counts were recorded for this clonotype. The chain is built from TRBV11-2 and TRBJ2-1; 11 bases are a match to TRBD2. The V gene's germline CDR1 is SGHAT and CDR2 FQNNGV. After removal of 4 bases from V and 5 bases from J, the junction contained 16 bases not matched to a gene. The CDR3 contains 19 residues. CDR3 region: CASSSLLLVAGGLHNEQFF. The DNA for the CDR3 is TGTGCCAGCAGCTCGCTGTTACTGGTAGCGGGGGGGCTCCACAATGAGCAGTTCTTC.

Many counts were recorded for this clonotype. The rearrangement uses TRBV29-1 and TRBJ1-2; no definite D call. The V and J ends lost 0 bases and 8 bases respectively, with 7 bases between them. The CDR3 totals 11 residues. Germline CDR1 is SQVTM and CDR2 is ANQGSEA. In DNA, the CDR3 is TGCAGCGTTGAAGATCTAGCCGGCTACACCTTC. Translating gives CSVEDLAGYTF.

This clonotype was detected ten times or more. The rearrangement links TRBV20-1 to TRBJ2-3, with D unresolved. The CDR3 is 16 residues long. V was cut by 3 bases and J by 2 bases, with 18 bases left in between. Germline CDR1 DFQATT, CDR2 SNEGSKA (reference sequence). The CDR3: CSASHETRYLTDTQYF. In DNA form, the CDR3 reads TGCAGTGCTAGCCACGAGACCCGATACCTCACAGATACGCAGTATTTT.

At least ten counts were recorded for this clonotype. The V gene is TRBV12-3 or TRBV12-4, the J gene TRBJ1-1; D gene ambiguous. Trimming left V 7 bases short and J 1 base short, with 13 bases between. This CDR3 is built from 14 residues. In DNA form, the CDR3 reads TGTGCCAGCACCTCCACAAACAGGAACACTGAAGCTTTCTTT. Its protein product is CASTSTNRNTEAFF.

V is TRBV20-1 and J is TRBJ2-1; either TRBD1 or TRBD2 may fit D (5 bases each). Trimming cost V 4 bases and J 0 bases, with 16 bases left between them. The CDR3 extends over 16 amino acids. Germline V gene lookup returns CDR1 DFQATT and CDR2 SNEGSKA (reference sequence). CDR3 nucleotide sequence: TGCAGTGCTACTCGGATAGGGGAGCGCTCCTACAATGAGCAGTTCTTC. It encodes CSATRIGERSYNEQFF.

This clonotype has ten or more counts. The rearrangement links TRBV15 to TRBJ2-5, with unresolved D. Per the germline V gene, CDR1 is LNHNV and CDR2 is YYDKDF (reference sequence). The V end was cut by 5 bases, the J end by 1 base, with 5 bases between. The CDR3 sequence is 12 residues long. CDR3 residues: CATSRLQETQYF. In nucleotides, the CDR3 is TGTGCCACCAGCCGACTCCAAGAGACCCAGTACTTC.

The rearrangement joins TRBV5-8 to TRBJ1-1; weak D call: TRBD1 (6 bases). In germline, CDR1 is SGHTS, CDR2 YDEGEE. V was pared by 3 bases and J by 10 bases, with 16 bases between. The CDR3 sequence is 13 residues long. CDR3: CASSYGPGAGAFF. Written as DNA, the CDR3 is TGTGCCAGCAGCTATGGCCCGGGGGCAGGAGCTTTCTTT.

This clonotype appeared a few times. A clone one base away is much larger, so this may be a read error. V usage is TRBV5-1 and J usage is TRBJ2-4; a possible D gene is TRBD1 (5 bases). The CDR3 runs 16 residues. V was pared by 4 bases and J by 0 bases, with 14 bases between. The germline CDR1 and CDR2 sequences are SGHRS and YFSETQ. The CDR3 DNA sequence: TGCGCCAGCAGCCCCTCGGAAGGGGTAGCCAAAAACATTCAGTACTTC. Protein: CASSPSEGVAKNIQYF.